The following is a T cell receptor beta chain sequence with its context. These data are taken from a study of cytomegalovirus exposure and HLA in healthy donors. About the study: In a later analysis, it was reported that the approximately 110 validation repertoires had been produced on the same platform as the 670 or so repertoires belonging to the first cohort.

Profiled with immunoSEQ multiplex PCR; TCRdb holds only in-frame clones, not every one. The top ten hold roughly 4.8% of the sample, which has 140,000 to 150,000 clones, roughly 87% seen once. V was shortened by 3 bases and J by 10 bases, with 13 bases between the two germline ends. The germline CDR1 and CDR2 sequences are SGHTA and FQGNSA. The CDR3 sequence is 14 residues long. Sequenced input: PBMCs. The V call is TRBV7-2, the J call TRBJ1-6; D not resolved. The TCR comes from a young man in good health and CMV-seropositive. This CDR3 reads CASSLRHPSSPLHF. The CDR3 DNA follows: TGTGCCAGCAGCTTGAGACATCCAAGCTCACCCCTCCACTTT.